This T cell receptor beta chain was observed in a study of blood T cell repertoires in COVID-19. At the level of the study: Italy, Spain and the United States were the sources of the convalescent and acute COVID-19 samples. Sources were T cells, B-cell-depleted T cells, or PBMCs; the material itself was cDNA or gDNA.

V was trimmed by 0 bases and J by 7 bases, leaving 13 bases between them. Germline loops: CDR1 LGHDT, CDR2 YNNKEL (reference sequence). The CDR3 covers 15 residues. In the authors' workflow: Amplification of reference gene primers was used by the study to estimate nucleated cell counts. TCRdb's table, derived via immunoSEQ multiplex PCR, lists solely in-frame clones and lacks some. The V and J calls and the clone size are those of that table, but D and trimming were determined from the DNA. The data contain about 200,000 clones, about 89% of them seen just once; the ten biggest clones take up roughly 8.4%.

The TCR comes from a woman younger than 30 who had recovered from COVID-19. The chain joins TRBV3-1 (or the pseudogene TRBV3-2) to TRBJ1-5; the D gene is possibly TRBD1 (5 bases). Sequenced: PBMCs or T cells enriched from blood (not recorded which). DNA for the CDR3: TGTGCCAGCAGCCAAGATACGGGTAGGGGACAGCCCCAGCATTTT. Translated, it gives CASSQDTGRGQPQHF.